This T cell receptor beta chain was identified during a study of spatial heterogeneity in lung cancer. Study at large: Matched bulk RNA-seq yielded a T cell module score, and TCR transcript counts in tumor regions correlated strongly with that score.

Study findings and constraints: Tumoral mutation counts were tracked by counts of expanded intratumoral alpha and beta TCRs.

This sample's time point: sample taken at primary tumor resection. Patients with untreated early-stage non-small cell lung cancer, numbering some 72, were the donors. The germline V gene has CDR1 SGHRS and CDR2 YFSETQ. V shed 5 bases and J shed 5 bases, with 13 bases lying between them. The CDR3 runs to 14 residues. MiXCR, run by TCRdb on the 5' RACE reads, gives a single entry per CDR3 protein. The data contain more than 10,000 distinct CDR3 sequences, approximately 4.6% of them singletons. This clonotype was seen many times. Its specificity is unknown. This beta chain lies outside the target of a library built for alpha chains; its clone size means little.

The V and J genes are TRBV5-1 and TRBJ1-4, with D possibly being TRBD1 (6 bases). The clonotype comes from a male donor with early-stage non-small cell lung cancer. Material: lung tumor tissue, obtained at surgery. CDR3 DNA: TGCGCCAGCAGTTGGACAGCCCCGAATGAAAAACTGTTTTTT. This encodes CASSWTAPNEKLFF.